A selection of T cell receptor beta chains follows, all from one sample in a study of post-analysis software for immune sequencing data. TCRdb re-analysed the PCR reads in MiXCR, keeping a single row per CDR3 protein. The sample includes approximately 730,000 distinct CDR3 sequences, 40% to 55% of them seen just once. Sequenced input: blood. The receptors here all came from a girl aged 10 to 17 with multiple sclerosis. CDR3s include the opening cysteine and the closing phenylalanine or tryptophan. Each record gives: clone size, J gene, D gene, V gene, CDR3 protein, CDR3 DNA. The D gene is left open where the match is weak. The size of a clone is reported for some rows only, either as once, few or many, or as a class for expanded clones.

abundance: -
j_gene: TRBJ2-2
d_gene: TRBD1
v_gene: TRBV12-3/TRBV12-4
CDR3aa: CASSQGQGWAGELFF
CDR3nt: TGTGCCAGCAGTCAAGGACAGGGATGGGCCGGGGAGCTGTTTTTT

abundance: few
j_gene: TRBJ1-1
d_gene: -
v_gene: TRBV7-2
CDR3aa: CASSLEASPNTEAFF
CDR3nt: TGTGCCAGCAGCTTAGAGGCGAGCCCGAACACTGAAGCTTTCTTT

abundance: -
j_gene: TRBJ2-3
d_gene: -
v_gene: TRBV5-1
CDR3aa: CASSLDSPRTDTQYF
CDR3nt: TGCGCCAGCAGCTTGGATTCTCCCCGGACAGATACGCAGTATTTT

abundance: -
j_gene: TRBJ2-7
d_gene: TRBD1
v_gene: TRBV10-3
CDR3aa: CAIRLGTGGYEQYF
CDR3nt: TGTGCCATCAGGCTCGGGACAGGGGGCTACGAGCAGTACTTC

abundance: -
j_gene: TRBJ2-1
d_gene: TRBD2
v_gene: TRBV28
CDR3aa: CASSKAGGPHEQFF
CDR3nt: TGTGCCAGCAGCAAAGCGGGAGGGCCCCATGAGCAGTTCTTC

abundance: -
j_gene: TRBJ1-2
d_gene: -
v_gene: TRBV5-1
CDR3aa: CASSLTAFYGYTF
CDR3nt: TGCGCCAGCAGCTTGACAGCCTTCTATGGCTACACCTTC

abundance: few
j_gene: TRBJ2-1
d_gene: -
v_gene: TRBV7-2
CDR3aa: CASSLALDHNVDEQFF
CDR3nt: TGTGCCAGCAGCTTAGCCCTTGACCATAACGTCGATGAGCAGTTCTTC

abundance: few
j_gene: TRBJ2-5
d_gene: -
v_gene: TRBV7-2
CDR3aa: CASSPNTGETQYF
CDR3nt: TGTGCCAGCAGCCCAAATACAGGGGAGACCCAGTACTTC

abundance: -
j_gene: TRBJ2-3
d_gene: TRBD2
v_gene: TRBV20-1
CDR3aa: CSAYGTSGNTDTQYF
CDR3nt: TGCAGTGCCTACGGGACTAGCGGAAACACAGATACGCAGTATTTT

abundance: -
j_gene: TRBJ2-3
d_gene: -
v_gene: TRBV4-1
CDR3aa: CASSQGPITDTQYF
CDR3nt: TGCGCCAGCAGCCAGGGACCGATCACAGATACGCAGTATTTT

abundance: -
j_gene: TRBJ2-3
d_gene: TRBD2
v_gene: TRBV7-2
CDR3aa: CASSLELAGAADTQYF
CDR3nt: TGTGCCAGCAGCCTAGAACTAGCGGGAGCGGCAGATACGCAGTATTTT

abundance: few
j_gene: TRBJ2-5
d_gene: -
v_gene: TRBV5-6
CDR3aa: CASSLLGLLMETQYF
CDR3nt: TGTGCCAGCAGCCTACTAGGACTGCTCATGGAGACCCAGTACTTC

abundance: -
j_gene: TRBJ2-3
d_gene: TRBD1
v_gene: TRBV5-1
CDR3aa: CASSARQGADTQYF
CDR3nt: TGCGCCAGCAGCGCAAGACAGGGCGCAGATACGCAGTATTTT

abundance: -
j_gene: TRBJ1-5
d_gene: -
v_gene: TRBV18
CDR3aa: CASSLSAGNQPQHF
CDR3nt: TGTGCCAGCTCCCTCTCGGCAGGGAATCAGCCCCAGCATTTT

abundance: -
j_gene: TRBJ2-1
d_gene: -
v_gene: TRBV12-3/TRBV12-4
CDR3aa: CASRLSRNNEQFF
CDR3nt: TGTGCCAGCAGGTTAAGTCGGAACAATGAGCAGTTCTTC

abundance: once
j_gene: TRBJ2-1
d_gene: TRBD2
v_gene: TRBV2
CDR3aa: CASLGTSGEQFF
CDR3nt: TGTGCCAGCTTGGGAACTAGCGGGGAGCAGTTCTTC

abundance: once
j_gene: TRBJ1-1
d_gene: TRBD1
v_gene: TRBV12-3/TRBV12-4
CDR3aa: CASSRRQGPPNTEAFF
CDR3nt: TGTGCCAGCAGTCGCCGACAGGGGCCACCGAACACTGAAGCTTTCTTT

abundance: -
j_gene: TRBJ2-5
d_gene: -
v_gene: TRBV7-6
CDR3aa: CASSLGSGWVGKTQYF
CDR3nt: TGTGCCAGCAGCTTAGGATCGGGGTGGGTTGGGAAGACCCAGTACTTC

abundance: -
j_gene: TRBJ2-7
d_gene: TRBD1
v_gene: TRBV20-1
CDR3aa: CSAARDREYEQYF
CDR3nt: TGCAGTGCTGCCCGGGACAGGGAGTACGAGCAGTACTTC

abundance: -
j_gene: TRBJ2-3
d_gene: TRBD1
v_gene: TRBV7-2
CDR3aa: CASSGQTGSGDTQYF
CDR3nt: TGTGCCAGCAGCGGGCAGACAGGGAGCGGAGATACGCAGTATTTT

abundance: few
j_gene: TRBJ2-3
d_gene: -
v_gene: TRBV12-3/TRBV12-4
CDR3aa: CASSPRGGLDTQYF
CDR3nt: TGTGCCAGCAGTCCACGTGGAGGGCTTGATACGCAGTATTTT

abundance: -
j_gene: TRBJ2-1
d_gene: -
v_gene: TRBV2
CDR3aa: CASSEMGLSYNEQFF
CDR3nt: TGTGCCAGCAGTGAGATGGGACTCTCCTACAATGAGCAGTTCTTC

abundance: -
j_gene: TRBJ2-1
d_gene: TRBD2
v_gene: TRBV7-2
CDR3aa: CASSSDPGRGGLEQFF
CDR3nt: TGTGCCAGCAGCTCCGACCCAGGGAGGGGTGGACTTGAGCAGTTCTTC

abundance: -
j_gene: TRBJ2-1
d_gene: TRBD2
v_gene: TRBV20-1
CDR3aa: CSARVKGASGTNEQFF
CDR3nt: TGCAGTGCTAGAGTGAAGGGGGCTAGCGGGACCAATGAGCAGTTCTTC

abundance: -
j_gene: TRBJ2-7
d_gene: -
v_gene: TRBV5-1
CDR3aa: CASAQAGSYEQYF
CDR3nt: TGCGCCAGCGCACAGGCGGGCTCCTACGAGCAGTACTTC

abundance: -
j_gene: TRBJ1-5
d_gene: -
v_gene: TRBV5-1
CDR3aa: CASSVGPGDQPQHF
CDR3nt: TGCGCCAGCAGCGTTGGACCTGGGGATCAGCCCCAGCATTTT

abundance: few
j_gene: TRBJ2-7
d_gene: TRBD2
v_gene: TRBV20-1
CDR3aa: CSALGTSSYEQYF
CDR3nt: TGCAGTGCCCTCGGGACTAGCTCCTACGAGCAGTACTTC

abundance: few
j_gene: TRBJ2-5
d_gene: -
v_gene: TRBV12-3/TRBV12-4
CDR3aa: CASSYYFETQYF
CDR3nt: TGTGCCAGCAGTTACTATTTTGAGACCCAGTACTTC

abundance: -
j_gene: TRBJ2-1
d_gene: TRBD1
v_gene: TRBV6-2/TRBV6-3
CDR3aa: CASSYLQGPYNEQFF
CDR3nt: TGTGCCAGCAGTTACTTACAGGGGCCATACAATGAGCAGTTCTTC

abundance: few
j_gene: TRBJ2-1
d_gene: TRBD2
v_gene: TRBV2
CDR3aa: CATKGGLAGLKKYNEQFF
CDR3nt: TGTGCCACCAAGGGGGGACTAGCGGGATTGAAAAAATACAATGAGCAGTTCTTC

abundance: -
j_gene: TRBJ2-5
d_gene: TRBD2
v_gene: TRBV20-1
CDR3aa: CSAAGLAGVRETQYF
CDR3nt: TGCAGTGCTGCCGGGCTAGCGGGAGTGAGAGAGACCCAGTACTTC

abundance: -
j_gene: TRBJ2-5
d_gene: TRBD2
v_gene: TRBV20-1
CDR3aa: CSGNKREGQETQYF
CDR3nt: TGCAGTGGCAATAAGCGGGAGGGCCAAGAGACCCAGTACTTC

abundance: -
j_gene: TRBJ2-1
d_gene: -
v_gene: TRBV14
CDR3aa: CASSQFIGSEQFF
CDR3nt: TGTGCCAGCAGCCAATTCATCGGGAGTGAGCAGTTCTTC

abundance: -
j_gene: TRBJ2-3
d_gene: -
v_gene: TRBV20-1
CDR3aa: CSASTSPGSNPSRTDTQYF
CDR3nt: TGCAGTGCTAGCACCAGCCCGGGATCTAACCCATCCCGCACAGATACGCAGTATTTT

abundance: few
j_gene: TRBJ2-3
d_gene: -
v_gene: TRBV20-1
CDR3aa: CSARSGAPNTDTQYF
CDR3nt: TGCAGTGCTAGATCTGGGGCTCCAAACACAGATACGCAGTATTTT

abundance: few
j_gene: TRBJ2-1
d_gene: -
v_gene: TRBV24-1
CDR3aa: CATSDLLAYEQFF
CDR3nt: TGTGCCACCAGTGATTTACTAGCCTATGAGCAGTTCTTC

abundance: -
j_gene: TRBJ2-1
d_gene: -
v_gene: TRBV7-9
CDR3aa: CASSFSPGQGSYNEQFF
CDR3nt: TGTGCCAGCAGCTTTAGCCCCGGGCAGGGCTCCTACAATGAGCAGTTCTTC

abundance: few
j_gene: TRBJ2-7
d_gene: -
v_gene: TRBV4-3
CDR3aa: CASSQDTLAQDEQYF
CDR3nt: TGCGCCAGCAGCCAAGATACCCTAGCGCAGGACGAGCAGTACTTC

abundance: few
j_gene: TRBJ2-3
d_gene: -
v_gene: TRBV7-9
CDR3aa: CASTGLTDTQYF
CDR3nt: TGTGCCAGCACCGGTTTGACAGATACGCAGTATTTT